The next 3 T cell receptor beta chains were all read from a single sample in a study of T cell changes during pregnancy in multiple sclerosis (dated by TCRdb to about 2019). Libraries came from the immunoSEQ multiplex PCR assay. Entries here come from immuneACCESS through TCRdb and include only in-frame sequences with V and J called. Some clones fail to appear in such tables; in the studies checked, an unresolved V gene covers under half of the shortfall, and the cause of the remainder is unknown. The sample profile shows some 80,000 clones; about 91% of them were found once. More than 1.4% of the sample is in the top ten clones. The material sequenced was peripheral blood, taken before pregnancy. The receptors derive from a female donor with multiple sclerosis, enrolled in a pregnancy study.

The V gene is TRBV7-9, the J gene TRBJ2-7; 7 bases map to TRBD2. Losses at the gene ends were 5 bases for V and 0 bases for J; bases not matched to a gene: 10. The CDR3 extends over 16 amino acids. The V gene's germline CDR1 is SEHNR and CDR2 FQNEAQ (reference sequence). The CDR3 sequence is CASSGGRAPSSYEQYF. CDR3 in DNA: TGTGCCAGCAGCGGAGGGAGGGCCCCGAGCTCCTACGAGCAGTACTTC.

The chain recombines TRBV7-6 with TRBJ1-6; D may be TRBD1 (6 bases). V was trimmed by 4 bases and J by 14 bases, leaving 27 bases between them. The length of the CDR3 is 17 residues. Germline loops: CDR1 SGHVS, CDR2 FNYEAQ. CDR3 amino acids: CASSSPHDRPGYSALHF. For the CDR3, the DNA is TGTGCCAGCAGCTCTCCACATGACAGGCCTGGGTATTCGGCCCTCCACTTT.

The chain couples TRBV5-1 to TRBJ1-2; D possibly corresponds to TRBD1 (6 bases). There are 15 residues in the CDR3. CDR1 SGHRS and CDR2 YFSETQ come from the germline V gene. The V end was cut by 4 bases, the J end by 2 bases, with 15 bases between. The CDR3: CASSPDRSPNYGYTF. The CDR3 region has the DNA TGCGCCAGCAGCCCAGACAGGTCCCCAAACTATGGCTACACCTTC.